This T cell receptor (beta chain) is from a study of OX40 agonist ivuxolimab in advanced cancers. Notes on the study in general: The study did not work out the antigen specificity of the expanded peripheral T cells.

With regard to this clone: Its antigen is unidentified.

The germline CDR1 and CDR2 sequences are MNHEY and SVGAGI. Trimming stripped 6 bases from V and 5 bases from J, with 16 bases between. The CDR3 is made up of 14 amino acids. Generated by immunoSEQ multiplex PCR, the TCRdb table keeps only in-frame clones and is missing some. This repertoire shows 35,000 to 40,000 clones, 85% to 90% found once; its top ten account for 25% to 40%. The V call is TRBV6-5, the J call TRBJ2-5; a weak D match, TRBD2 (5 bases). The receptor was isolated from an adult with an advanced solid tumor such as melanoma, head and neck, liver or kidney cancer. The specimen comprised CD4+ or CD8+ T cells sorted from blood, sampled in a trial of the OX40 agonist ivuxolimab. CDR3 sequence reads: CASSAGLRGETQYF. For the CDR3, the DNA is TGTGCCAGCAGCGCGGGCCTTCGAGGGGAGACCCAGTACTTC.